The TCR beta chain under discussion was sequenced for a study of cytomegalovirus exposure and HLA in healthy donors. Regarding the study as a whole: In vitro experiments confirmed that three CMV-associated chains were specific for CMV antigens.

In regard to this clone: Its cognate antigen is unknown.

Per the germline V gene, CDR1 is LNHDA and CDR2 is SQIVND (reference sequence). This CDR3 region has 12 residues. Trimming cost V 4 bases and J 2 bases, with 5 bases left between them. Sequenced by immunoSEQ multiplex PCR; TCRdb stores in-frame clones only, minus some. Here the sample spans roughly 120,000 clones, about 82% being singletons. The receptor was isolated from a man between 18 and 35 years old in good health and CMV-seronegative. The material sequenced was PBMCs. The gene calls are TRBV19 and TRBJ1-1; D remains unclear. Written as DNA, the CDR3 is TGTGCCAGTAGTAGTAGCAACACTGAAGCTTTCTTT. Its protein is CASSSSNTEAFF.